A selection of T cell receptor beta chains follows, all from one sample in a study of shared clonotypes between healthy human individuals. Sequencing was performed with immunoSEQ multiplex PCR; in TCRdb, only in-frame clones are kept and a portion is missing. The repertoire holds under 200,000 clones, with around 93% as singletons. The sample taken for sequencing was naive CD4+ T cells sorted from blood. All receptors derive from a woman in her twenties or thirties in good health. Each CDR3 is given with its conserved first and last residue. The D gene is left open where the match is weak. Where a row states a size, it is once, few, many or the class of an expanded clone; other rows omit it.

v_gene	d_gene	j_gene	abundance	CDR3nt	CDR3aa
TRBV19	.	TRBJ2-2	.	TGTGCCAGTAGTACCCAGGGGGGGGAGCTGTTTTTT	CASSTQGGELFF
TRBV6-5	TRBD2	TRBJ2-7	.	TGTGCCAGCAGTTACTCAGGCGGGAGGGACTACGAGCAGTACTTC	CASSYSGGRDYEQYF
TRBV28	TRBD1	TRBJ2-7	.	TGTGCCAGCACAGGGGGCTTCAACGAGTACGAGCAGTACTTC	CASTGGFNEYEQYF
TRBV7-6	.	TRBJ1-1	.	TGTGCCAGCAGCGCCTCAGGTGACACTGAAGCTTTCTTT	CASSASGDTEAFF
TRBV27	.	TRBJ2-1	.	TGTGCCAGCAGTCTCCAGTTTTACAATGAGCAGTTCTTC	CASSLQFYNEQFF
TRBV7-9	.	TRBJ2-7	.	TGTGCCAGCAGCTTCCCGGCCCTTCGCGAGCAGTACTTC	CASSFPALREQYF
TRBV7-2	TRBD2	TRBJ2-5	.	TGTGCCAGCAGCTTAAAGGTTGGGCTAGCGGGTAACCTATACCTAGAGCAGTACTTC	CASSLKVGLAGNLYLEQYF
TRBV5-1	.	TRBJ2-7	once	TGCGCCAGCAGCTTAGCGTCTACCTACGAGCAGTACTTC	CASSLASTYEQYF
TRBV6-5	TRBD2	TRBJ2-5	.	TGTGCCAGCTCCCCTAGCGGGATGGAGACCCAGTACTTC	CASSPSGMETQYF
TRBV6-1	.	TRBJ1-3	.	TGTGCCAGCAGTGAAGAGATAAGGCTCGGAAACACCATATATTTT	CASSEEIRLGNTIYF
TRBV15	.	TRBJ2-7	.	TGTGCCACCAGCAGAGATCTTGGGGGGCCACGCGAGCAGTACTTC	CATSRDLGGPREQYF
TRBV5-1	TRBD2	TRBJ2-7	.	TGCGCCAGCAGCCCCACCACCGCGCTAGCGGGGGGCTCCTACGAGCAGTACTTC	CASSPTTALAGGSYEQYF
TRBV18	TRBD1	TRBJ2-3	.	TGTGCCAGCTCATCCACAGGGGGCTATCCCACAGATACGCAGTATTTT	CASSSTGGYPTDTQYF
TRBV29-1	TRBD2	TRBJ2-3	.	TGCAGCACAATTCAGGTAGCGGGAGGGGGAGATACGCAGTATTTT	CSTIQVAGGGDTQYF
TRBV11-2	TRBD1	TRBJ2-2	.	TGTGCCAGCAGCTTAGTGATTCGGACAGGGGTCACCGGGGAGCTGTTTTTT	CASSLVIRTGVTGELFF
TRBV5-1	.	TRBJ2-5	.	TGCGCCAGCAGCTTGGGCGACGGGACTTATGAGACCCAGTACTTC	CASSLGDGTYETQYF
TRBV4-2	.	TRBJ1-4	.	TGTGCCAGCAGCCAAGTAGGGGGATCTGCAACTAATGAAAAACTGTTTTTT	CASSQVGGSATNEKLFF
TRBV9	.	TRBJ1-1	.	TGTGCCAGCAGCTCATCCGGGACGGAAGACACTGAAGCTTTCTTT	CASSSSGTEDTEAFF
TRBV2	TRBD2	TRBJ2-7	.	TGTGCCAGCAAACCCGGGACTAGCGGGATCGCCGAGCAGTACTTC	CASKPGTSGIAEQYF
TRBV5-4	.	TRBJ2-5	.	TGTGCCAGCAGCTTGGGCGGGAATGGAGAGACCCAGTACTTC	CASSLGGNGETQYF
TRBV18	TRBD1	TRBJ2-5	once	TGTGCCAGCTCACCAGCCAGGGGGCAAGAGACCCAGTACTTC	CASSPARGQETQYF
TRBV2	TRBD2	TRBJ2-7	.	TGTGCCAGCACCCGGGGGGGGTCCTACGAGCAGTACTTC	CASTRGGSYEQYF
TRBV28	.	TRBJ2-7	.	TGTGCCAGCAGTTTGCTGGGTTACGAGCAGTACTTC	CASSLLGYEQYF
TRBV7-2	TRBD2	TRBJ2-2	.	TGTGCCAGCAGCTATACCCAAGCCTGGCGGGAGATCGGGGAGCTGTTTTTT	CASSYTQAWREIGELFF
TRBV6-5	.	TRBJ2-5	.	TGTGCCAGCAGTTCCACGGACAGTACTCAAGAGACCCAGTACTTC	CASSSTDSTQETQYF
TRBV29-1	TRBD2	TRBJ2-1	.	TGCAGCGTTGAATTGTCTAGCGGGAGCCGCCATGAGCAGTTCTTC	CSVELSSGSRHEQFF
TRBV4-1	.	TRBJ1-2	.	TGCGCCAGCAGCCAAGTTGGGGCTGGGAAGGGCTACACCTTC	CASSQVGAGKGYTF